These 32 T cell receptor beta chains were sequenced from one sample in a study of T cell responses to AZD1222 COVID-19 vaccine. Sequencing used immunoSEQ multiplex PCR; TCRdb keeps in-frame clones, though not all of them. The sample holds some 170,000 clones, under 95% seen once. Here the sequenced sample was peripheral blood, taken 28 days after the second AZD1222 dose. These TCRs come from an adult who received the AZD1222 COVID-19 vaccine.

The chain links TRBV9 to TRBJ2-6; D is undetermined. The CDR3 is 16 residues long. The V end was cut by 1 base, the J end by 0 bases, with 8 bases between. Germline V gene sequence: CDR1 SGDLS, CDR2 YYNGEE. This CDR3 reads CASSVTGYSGANVLTF. The DNA of the CDR3 is TGTGCCAGCAGCGTAACGGGCTACTCTGGGGCCAACGTCCTGACTTTC.

This clone came up a few times. The chain recombines TRBV6-6 with TRBJ2-7, with D possibly called TRBD1 or TRBD2 (5 bases each). Germline V lookup: CDR1 MNHNY, CDR2 SVGAGI (reference sequence). V dropped 8 bases and J dropped 5 bases, with 19 bases sitting between them. The CDR3 totals 14 residues. The CDR3 DNA reads as TGTGCCAGCTGGGTGACCACGGGGCCGAACGAGCAGTACTTC. It encodes CASWVTTGPNEQYF.

V gene TRBV7-9 combines with J gene TRBJ2-7; 12 positions match TRBD2. Germline V gives CDR1 SEHNR, CDR2 FQNEAQ (reference sequence). This CDR3 has 15 residues. The trim removed 4 bases at V and 7 bases at J, leaving 8 bases unmatched. The CDR3 DNA reads as TGTGCCAGCAGCTCACCGGGACTAGCGGGCGAAGAGCAGTACTTC. Translated, it gives CASSSPGLAGEEQYF.

This chain joins TRBV3-1 (or the pseudogene TRBV3-2) and TRBJ1-4; 10 bases are a match to TRBD1. Germline CDR1 is LGHDT and CDR2 is YNNKEL (reference sequence). After removal of 1 base from V and 7 bases from J, the junction contained 6 bases not matched to a gene. The CDR3 contains 16 residues. CDR3 residues: CASSQVGGTGAEKLFF. The CDR3 nucleotides read TGTGCCAGCAGCCAAGTTGGAGGGACAGGGGCTGAAAAACTGTTTTTT.

This chain links TRBV9 with TRBJ2-3, with TRBD2 as a possible D gene (5 bases). Germline CDR1 is SGDLS and CDR2 is YYNGEE. The CDR3 covers 15 residues. V dropped 4 bases and J dropped 2 bases, with 14 bases sitting between them. This CDR3 reads CASSPRGVHTDTQYF. DNA of the CDR3: TGTGCCAGCAGCCCCCGGGGAGTCCACACAGATACGCAGTATTTT.

This sequence joins TRBV7-2 and TRBJ2-7; 10 bases match TRBD2. CDR3 length: 14 residues. The V gene's germline CDR1 is SGHTA and CDR2 FQGNSA. J lost 2 bases, V lost 7 bases, and 5 bases had no gene match. The CDR3 is CASNPGLATYEQYF. The CDR3 DNA reads TGTGCCAGCAACCCGGGACTAGCGACCTACGAGCAGTACTTC.

The chain joins TRBV18 to TRBJ1-1, with D perhaps TRBD1 (6 bases). The germline CDR1 and CDR2 sequences are KGHSH and LQKENI. Trimming stripped 3 bases from V and 3 bases from J, with 14 bases between. This CDR3 is 15 amino acids long. In DNA, the CDR3 is TGTGCCAGCTCACCCACGTTGGGGGCGGACACTGAAGCTTTCTTT. Protein sequence: CASSPTLGADTEAFF.

The chain couples TRBV3-1 (or the pseudogene TRBV3-2) to TRBJ1-4; D is unresolved. Germline lookup yields CDR1 LGHDT and CDR2 YNNKEL (reference sequence). Trimming left V 1 base short and J 5 bases short, with 8 bases between. The CDR3 sequence is 14 residues long. The CDR3 nucleotides are TGTGCCAGCAGCCAAGCGAACGGAAATGAAAAACTGTTTTTT. Encoded protein: CASSQANGNEKLFF.

V is TRBV15 and J is TRBJ1-4; D remains unclear. Deletions cut 0 bases from V and 0 bases from J, with 5 bases between. The CDR3 spans 15 residues. Germline CDR1 is LNHNV and CDR2 is YYDKDF (reference sequence). The DNA for the CDR3 is TGTGCCACCAGCAGAGATGCCGCAACTAATGAAAAACTGTTTTTT. This gives the protein CATSRDAATNEKLFF.

V is TRBV5-5 and J is TRBJ1-6; D not certain. V lost 0 bases, J lost 11 bases, and 6 bases lay in between. The V gene's germline CDR1 is SGHKS and CDR2 YYEKEE (reference sequence). The CDR3 consists of 12 residues. The CDR3 spells CASSLAGPPLHF. Written as DNA, the CDR3 is TGTGCCAGCAGCTTGGCCGGCCCACCCCTCCACTTT.

This clone came up once. This CDR3 reads CASSGGVLAYEQYF. The CDR3 DNA reads TGTGCCAGCAGTGGAGGGGTCCTAGCCTACGAGCAGTACTTC. The chain carries TRBV2 and TRBJ2-7, with D perhaps given as TRBD1 or TRBD2 (5 bases each). The germline V gene encodes CDR1 SNHLY and CDR2 FYNNEI. The CDR3 runs 14 residues. V was cut by 4 bases and J by 2 bases, with 12 bases left in between.

The chain is built from TRBV7-3 and TRBJ2-1; possible D gene TRBD1, 6 bases. V gave up 1 base and J gave up 4 bases, with 23 bases separating them. CDR1 is SGHTA and CDR2 is FQGTGA in the germline V gene. This CDR3 contains 19 residues. CDR3 in amino acids: CASSLRTDPRGPQYNEQFF. The CDR3 coding sequence is TGTGCCAGCAGCTTAAGGACAGACCCGCGTGGGCCCCAGTACAATGAGCAGTTCTTC. Complete variable domain (other parts from reference TRBV7-3 and TRBJ2-1): GAGVSQTPSNKVTEKGKYVELRCDPISGHTALYWYRQSLGQGPEFLIYFQGTGAADDSGLPNDRFFAVRPEGSVSTLKIQRTERGDSAVYLCASSLRTDPRGPQYNEQFFGPGTRLTVL.

The V gene is TRBV19, the J gene TRBJ1-1; no clear D gene. The V gene lost 8 bases and the J gene lost 1 base, with 14 bases spanning the gap. The germline CDR1 and CDR2 sequences are LNHDA and SQIVND (reference sequence). The CDR3 length is 14 residues. CDR3 coding DNA: TGTGCCAGTCGGGCGGGAATCGGGAACACTGAAGCTTTCTTT. This sequence encodes CASRAGIGNTEAFF.

V usage is TRBV7-2 and J usage is TRBJ2-7; D call uncertain. The CDR3 is 14 amino acids. Per the germline V gene, CDR1 is SGHTA and CDR2 is FQGNSA. The germline V and J ends were trimmed by 1 base and 3 bases, with 10 bases remaining between them. The CDR3 DNA sequence: TGTGCCAGCAGCTTAGTAGGAACCCTCTACGAGCAGTACTTC. Its translation: CASSLVGTLYEQYF. The variable domain in full, completed from reference TRBV7-2 and TRBJ2-7, reads GAGVSQSPSNKVTEKGKDVELRCDPISGHTALYWYRQSLGQGLEFLIYFQGNSAPDKSGLPSDRFSAERTGGSVSTLTIQRTQQEDSAVYLCASSLVGTLYEQYFGPGTRLTVT.

V gene TRBV7-3 combines with J gene TRBJ2-3, with 7 bases that match TRBD1. V was pared by 5 bases and J by 5 bases, with 10 bases of the junction left unmatched. The CDR3 totals 15 residues. The germline CDR1 and CDR2 sequences are SGHTA and FQGTGA. CDR3 coding DNA: TGTGCCAGCAGCCTGAACAGGGGCGAGAGAGATACGCAGTATTTT. Translation: CASSLNRGERDTQYF.

The V gene is TRBV10-3, the J gene TRBJ2-7, with D possibly being TRBD1 (7 bases). The germline V gene has CDR1 ENHRY and CDR2 SYGVKD. There are 13 residues in the CDR3. V was clipped by 7 bases and J by 8 bases, with 18 bases between them. The CDR3 DNA is TGTGCCATCACAGGGGGGTCTCCGTTCCAGCAGTACTTC. It specifies CAITGGSPFQQYF.

This rearrangement joins TRBV6-5 to TRBJ1-5; 8 positions match TRBD1. Looked up from germline, CDR1 is MNHEY and CDR2 is SVGAGI. V lost 5 bases and J lost 2; bases outside the gene matches: 2. This CDR3 region has 14 residues. CDR3 sequence (DNA): TGTGCCAGCAGTACGGACAGGGGCAATCAGCCCCAGCATTTT. It is translated as CASSTDRGNQPQHF.

The CDR3 is CASSDPHYEGGSSPLHF. The CDR3 DNA follows: TGTGCCAGCAGTGACCCACACTACGAGGGCGGGTCTTCACCCCTCCACTTT. V is TRBV6-1 and J is TRBJ1-6, with D unclear. CDR1 and CDR2 (germline): MNHNS, SASEGT. Trimming took 3 bases from V and 9 from J, leaving 21 bases between them. This CDR3 is 17 amino acids long.

The genes are TRBV27 and TRBJ2-7, with unresolved D. Trimming took 5 bases from V and 0 from J, leaving 11 bases between them. This CDR3 is built from 14 residues. The germline V gene has CDR1 MNHEY and CDR2 SMNVEV (reference sequence). CDR3 sequence: CASSAAYLSYEQYF. In DNA form, the CDR3 reads TGTGCCAGCAGTGCGGCTTACCTCTCCTACGAGCAGTACTTC.

This clone was counted once. The CDR3 sequence is CASSQACTKLSSYNSPLHF. The DNA of the CDR3 is TGTGCCAGCAGCCAAGCGTGTACTAAATTAAGCTCCTATAATTCACCCCTCCACTTT. The rearrangement links TRBV3-1 (or the pseudogene TRBV3-2) to TRBJ1-6; D unresolved. V was cut by 1 base and J by 0 bases, with 16 bases left in between. The germline gives CDR1 LGHDT, CDR2 YNNKEL (reference sequence). This CDR3 is built from 19 residues.

The chain carries TRBV9 and TRBJ2-1; D is undetermined. Germline V gene sequence: CDR1 SGDLS, CDR2 YYNGEE. The CDR3 runs to 16 residues. Trimming took off 4 bases at V and 0 bases at J, with 14 bases between the two ends. As DNA, the CDR3 is TGTGCCAGCAGCACCCGTGGGAAATACTCCTACAATGAGCAGTTCTTC. Its protein product is CASSTRGKYSYNEQFF.

The chain carries TRBV7-9 and TRBJ1-4; maybe TRBD1 (6 bases). V was pared by 1 base and J by 8 bases, with 11 bases between. CDR3 size: 14 residues. From germline, CDR1 is SEHNR and CDR2 FQNEAQ (reference sequence). CDR3 region: CASSLGGRQEKLFF. CDR3 in DNA: TGTGCCAGCAGCTTAGGGGGGCGCCAGGAAAAACTGTTTTTT.

The V and J genes are TRBV5-5 and TRBJ2-3; 9 bases agree with TRBD1. Germline V lookup: CDR1 SGHKS, CDR2 YYEKEE (reference sequence). The CDR3 runs 15 residues. V gave up 2 bases and J gave up 2 bases; unmatched junction bases: 3. The CDR3 reads CASSLGTGLTDTQYF. CDR3 in DNA: TGTGCCAGCAGCTTAGGGACAGGGCTCACAGATACGCAGTATTTT. Variable domain in full (rest from reference TRBV5-5 and TRBJ2-3): DAGVTQSPTHLIKTRGQQVTLRCSPISGHKSVSWYQQVLGQGPQFIFQYYEKEERGRGNFPDRFSARQFPNYSSELNVNALLLGDSALYLCASSLGTGLTDTQYFGPGTRLTVL.

This clone was observed a single time. This rearrangement joins TRBV27 to TRBJ1-5; 7 positions match TRBD1. The V gene end was trimmed by 3 bases and the J gene end by 0 bases; junction bases not matched to a gene: 5. Looked up from germline, CDR1 is MNHEY and CDR2 is SMNVEV (reference sequence). The CDR3 covers 16 residues. CDR3 bases: TGTGCCAGCAGTTTCACAGGGGCGTATAGCAATCAGCCCCAGCATTTT. Translated, it gives CASSFTGAYSNQPQHF.

V gene TRBV7-9 combines with J gene TRBJ2-3; weak D call: TRBD2 (6 bases). This CDR3 contains 15 residues. V was pared by 1 base and J by 4 bases, with 12 bases between. Germline CDR1 SEHNR, CDR2 FQNEAQ (reference sequence). The CDR3 reads CASSLVGGGADTQYF. In DNA form, the CDR3 reads TGTGCCAGCAGCTTAGTCGGGGGTGGCGCAGATACGCAGTATTTT.

The chain has TRBV6-5 and TRBJ1-2, with 9 bases matching TRBD1. CDR1 MNHEY and CDR2 SVGAGI come from the germline V gene. This CDR3 region has 14 residues. V trimming: 4 bases; J trimming: 4 bases; junction bases outside the gene matches: 4. The CDR3 sequence is CASSSGTGPYGYTF. Here the CDR3 DNA reads TGTGCCAGCAGTTCGGGGACAGGGCCCTATGGCTACACCTTC.

In this sample, this clone turned up once. V usage is TRBV28 and J usage is TRBJ1-2; tentative D call: TRBD1 (5 bases). CDR3 length: 11 residues. CDR1 MDHEN and CDR2 SYDVKM come from the germline V gene. Trimming removed 6 bases at V and 5 bases at J, with 7 bases between. CDR3: CASSRQYGYTF. In DNA form, the CDR3 reads TGTGCCAGCAGCCGACAGTATGGCTACACCTTC.

The gene calls are TRBV30 and TRBJ2-7; D is unresolved. The CDR3 contains 14 residues. The germline CDR1 and CDR2 sequences are GTSNPN and SVGIG (reference sequence). Trimming left V 0 bases short and J 6 bases short, with 15 bases between. The CDR3, as DNA: TGTGCCTGGAGTGTACGGGTCAGTCTGGGCGAGCAGTACTTC. It translates to CAWSVRVSLGEQYF.

V and J are TRBV28 and TRBJ1-5; D is uncertain. There are 14 residues in the CDR3. V gave up 3 bases and J gave up 5 bases, with 11 bases separating them. Germline assignment: CDR1 MDHEN and CDR2 SYDVKM. This chain's CDR3 is CASSLGLGDQPQHF. The CDR3 DNA follows: TGTGCCAGCAGTTTGGGCCTCGGGGATCAGCCCCAGCATTTT.

The J gene is TRBJ2-3, the V gene TRBV29-1, with D perhaps TRBD1 (6 bases). The length of the CDR3 is 15 residues. Trimming removed 4 bases at V and 6 bases at J, with 20 bases between. Germline values: CDR1 SQVTM, CDR2 ANQGSEA. This CDR3 reads CSVVGGPGASDTQYF. The CDR3 DNA is TGCAGCGTTGTTGGGGGTCCAGGGGCCTCGGATACGCAGTATTTT.

The chain employs TRBV30 and TRBJ2-7, with TRBD1 matching over 9 bases. The V and J ends lost 3 bases and 0 bases, in that order; junction bases with no gene match: 12. Germline V gives CDR1 GTSNPN, CDR2 SVGIG (reference sequence). This CDR3 contains 17 residues. The CDR3 bases are TGTGCCTGGAGGAGACCGGGACAGGGTACGAGCTCCTACGAGCAGTACTTC. This encodes CAWRRPGQGTSSYEQYF. The full variable domain, in which reference TRBV30 and TRBJ2-7 provide the parts outside the CDR3, is SQTIHQWPATLVQPVGSPLSLECTVEGTSNPNLYWYRQAAGRGLQLLFYSVGIGQISSEVPQNLSASRPQDRQFILSSKKLLLSDSGFYLCAWRRPGQGTSSYEQYFGPGTRLTVT.

This rearrangement joins TRBV29-1 to TRBJ2-3; possibly TRBD1 for D (5 bases). Germline V CDR1 and CDR2: SQVTM, ANQGSEA. This CDR3 contains 16 residues. V lost 5 bases and J 3 bases, leaving 21 bases between the germline ends. The CDR3 here is CSVSPFLVRGTDTQYF. DNA of the CDR3: TGCAGCGTTTCCCCTTTTTTGGTAAGGGGAACAGATACGCAGTATTTT.